Listed here is a single T cell receptor beta chain. What it binds is unknown. PCR involved 60 Vbeta and 13 Jbeta primers. Profiled with immunoSEQ multiplex PCR; TCRdb holds only in-frame clones, not every one. This table holds 150,000 to 200,000 clones, 85% to 90% found once. This entry belongs to a study of cytomegalovirus exposure and HLA in healthy donors. J was trimmed by 2 bases and V by 3 bases; bases with no gene match: 7. The CDR3 runs to 16 residues. From germline, CDR1 is KGHSH and CDR2 LQKENI. Study-wide findings and caveats: Later on, a genetic analysis was performed. It linked a missense variant in DCLRE1C with V- and J-gene trimming of TCR beta. Listed as cytomegalovirus-associated were over 150 TCR beta chains. Usually a TCR sequence was rare, but some public TCRs were found in many donors.

The chain has TRBV18 and TRBJ1-1, with TRBD1 matching 9 bases. The sample consisted of PBMCs. The source is a woman aged 18-35 years in good health and CMV-seronegative. CDR3 amino acids: CASSPSGTGLNTEAFF. CDR3 nucleotides: TGTGCCAGCTCACCGTCCGGGACAGGGTTAAACACTGAAGCTTTCTTT.